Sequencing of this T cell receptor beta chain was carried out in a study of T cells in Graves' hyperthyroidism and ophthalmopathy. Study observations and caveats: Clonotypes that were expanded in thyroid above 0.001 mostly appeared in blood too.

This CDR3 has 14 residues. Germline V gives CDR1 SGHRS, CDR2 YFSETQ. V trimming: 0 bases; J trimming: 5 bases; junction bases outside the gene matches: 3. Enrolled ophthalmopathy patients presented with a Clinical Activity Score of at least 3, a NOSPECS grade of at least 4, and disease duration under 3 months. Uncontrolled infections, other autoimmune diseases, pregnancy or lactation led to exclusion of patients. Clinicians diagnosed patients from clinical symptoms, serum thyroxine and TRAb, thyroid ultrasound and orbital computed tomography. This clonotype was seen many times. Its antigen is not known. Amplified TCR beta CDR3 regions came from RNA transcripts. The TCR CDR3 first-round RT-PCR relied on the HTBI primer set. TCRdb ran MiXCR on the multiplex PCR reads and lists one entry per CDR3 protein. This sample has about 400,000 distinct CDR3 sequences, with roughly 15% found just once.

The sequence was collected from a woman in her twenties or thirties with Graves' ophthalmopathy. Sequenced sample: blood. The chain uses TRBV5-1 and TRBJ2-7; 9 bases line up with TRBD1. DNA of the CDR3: TGCGCCAGCAGCTTGGCCGGGACAGGGAACGAGCAGTACTTC. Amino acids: CASSLAGTGNEQYF. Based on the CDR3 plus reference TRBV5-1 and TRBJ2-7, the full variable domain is KAGVTQTPRYLIKTRGQQVTLSCSPISGHRSVSWYQQTPGQGLQFLFEYFSETQRNKGNFPGRFSGRQFSNSRSEMNVSTLELGDSALYLCASSLAGTGNEQYFGPGTRLTVT.